This entry concerns a single T cell receptor (beta chain). This entry is derived from a study of blood T cell repertoires in COVID-19. The CDR3 has 14 amino acids. Per germline, CDR1 SGHNT and CDR2 YENEEA. Deletions cut 5 bases from V and 4 bases from J, with 14 bases between. TCRdb's copy holds only in-frame clones and misses some; the assay was immunoSEQ multiplex PCR. Of under 250,000 clones in the sample, 83% were seen once. Participants, roughly 18 to 90 years old, spanned fewer than 25 US areas. Clinical histories supplied by participants themselves formed the basis of cohort assignment. The source of this sequence is a woman aged 40 to 49 who had been exposed to COVID-19. The sample taken for sequencing was PBMCs or T cells enriched from blood (not recorded which). V is TRBV11-3 and J is TRBJ1-1; TRBD1 is a possible D gene (5 bases). The CDR3 DNA sequence: TGTGCCAGCAGCGCGGATGCGGGGGGCACTGAAGCTTTCTTT. This encodes CASSADAGGTEAFF.